This is a list of T cell receptor beta chains from one sample in a study of blood T cells in healthy people across ages. Using its own MiXCR run on the 5' RACE reads, TCRdb lists one record per CDR3 protein. The table has some 670,000 distinct CDR3 sequences, over 40% seen once. The sequenced sample was blood. The receptor set was obtained from a woman older than 75 in good health. Both conserved end residues are part of each CDR3. The D gene is left open where the match is weak. Clone size is shown for a subset of rows, as once, few, many or a class of expanded clone.

CDR3 DNA	CDR3 protein	V gene	J gene	D gene	CDR3 length	clone size
TGTGCCAGCAGCTTAGCGGCCAGCCCTGCCTCAGATACGCAGTATTTT	CASSLAASPASDTQYF	TRBV7-9	TRBJ2-3	NA	16	NA
TGCAGCGTTTGGAGGGGGCGCGGCGGGGAGCTGTTTTTT	CSVWRGRGGELFF	TRBV29-1	TRBJ2-2	NA	13	many
TGTGCCACATCTTTCCCAAGCACAGATACGCAGTATTTT	CATSFPSTDTQYF	TRBV7-2	TRBJ2-3	NA	13	many
TGTGCCAGCCGGGGGAAGAACACAGATACGCAGTATTTT	CASRGKNTDTQYF	TRBV7-9	TRBJ2-3	NA	13	many
TGTGCCACCAGTGATCCGGGTAAGCGACCGAACACCGGGGAGCTGTTTTTT	CATSDPGKRPNTGELFF	TRBV24-1	TRBJ2-2	NA	17	NA
TGCGCCAGCAGCTTGGAGGGCAGTGAATACGAGCAGTACTTC	CASSLEGSEYEQYF	TRBV5-1	TRBJ2-7	NA	14	NA
TGTGCCAGCAGCCCCGGGACGACCCCGGCCTATAATTCACCCCTCCACTTT	CASSPGTTPAYNSPLHF	TRBV6-1	TRBJ1-6	NA	17	NA
TGTGCCAGCAGTCCCCGGGGTGATAACTATGGCTACACCTTC	CASSPRGDNYGYTF	TRBV6-6	TRBJ1-2	NA	14	many
TGTGCCAGCAGTGAAACATCAGGGGTGGGACTTGGGTCCTATAATTCACCCCTCCACTTT	CASSETSGVGLGSYNSPLHF	TRBV2	TRBJ1-6	NA	20	NA
TGCGCCAGCAGCCGGGACTCCACCAATGAGCAGTTCTTC	CASSRDSTNEQFF	TRBV5-1	TRBJ2-1	NA	13	NA
TGTGCCAGTAGGAGCTCAGGTGCAGGCCAGGGCCAGCCCCAGCATTTT	CASRSSGAGQGQPQHF	TRBV19	TRBJ1-5	NA	16	NA
TGTGCCAGCAGGGGCGGGCTTTTCGATGAGCAGTTCTTC	CASRGGLFDEQFF	TRBV6-6	TRBJ2-1	NA	13	NA
TGTGCCAGCAGCCAAACGACAGGGAACTATGGCTACACCTTC	CASSQTTGNYGYTF	TRBV4-2	TRBJ1-2	TRBD1	14	NA
TGTGCCAGCAGCGATGGGACAGGGTATCAGCCCCAGCATTTT	CASSDGTGYQPQHF	TRBV9	TRBJ1-5	TRBD1	14	NA
TGTGCCAGCAGTGAATATCGTGACGGCGAGCAGTACTTC	CASSEYRDGEQYF	TRBV25-1	TRBJ2-7	NA	13	NA
TGTGCCTGGAGTGTATTAGGGGGGAGAGATACGCAGTATTTT	CAWSVLGGRDTQYF	TRBV30	TRBJ2-3	NA	14	once
TGCAGTGCTAGAGATCCGAGGGGCGCGATTAACGAGCAGTACTTC	CSARDPRGAINEQYF	TRBV20-1	TRBJ2-7	NA	15	many
TGCAGTGCTAATTTCCCAGACCAAGAGACCCAGTACTTC	CSANFPDQETQYF	TRBV20-1	TRBJ2-5	NA	13	NA
TGTGCCAGCAGTTGTCGGGGCGGGCTCGAGCAGTACTTC	CASSCRGGLEQYF	TRBV12-3/TRBV12-4	TRBJ2-7	NA	13	few
TGTGCCAGCTCACCTGACACAGATACGCAGTATTTT	CASSPDTDTQYF	TRBV18	TRBJ2-3	NA	12	many
TGTGCCAGCAGGCGAGGGGGCTACCGGGGCCTGGGAGATACGCAGTATTTT	CASRRGGYRGLGDTQYF	TRBV7-2	TRBJ2-3	TRBD1	17	NA
TGTGCCAGCAGTTTCCCGACTCGCGGGGGCACAGATACGCAGTATTTT	CASSFPTRGGTDTQYF	TRBV12-3/TRBV12-4	TRBJ2-3	NA	16	NA
TGTGCCAGCAGTTGGGTTGCGGGGACCACAGATACGCAGTATTTT	CASSWVAGTTDTQYF	TRBV12-3/TRBV12-4	TRBJ2-3	NA	15	NA
TGTGCCAGCAGCGTAGACCCGGGCGGGGGGATACAAGAGACCCAGTACTTC	CASSVDPGGGIQETQYF	TRBV9	TRBJ2-5	TRBD2	17	NA
TGTGCCAGCAGCTTACGGGGGGCGCCCGGTCAGCCCCAGCATTTT	CASSLRGAPGQPQHF	TRBV7-2	TRBJ1-5	NA	15	NA
TGTGCCAGAGGAGATAAGGAGACCCAGTACTTC	CARGDKETQYF	TRBV2	TRBJ2-5	NA	11	many
TGTGCCAGCAGCCTCGGGCCAACGAGGGAGCAGTACTTC	CASSLGPTREQYF	TRBV6-5	TRBJ2-7	NA	13	once
TGCAGTGCTAGAGATTGGGCGCCTGTGAATTCACCCCTCCACTTT	CSARDWAPVNSPLHF	TRBV20-1	TRBJ1-6	NA	15	NA
TGTGCCAGCCAGCGCGAGCGGGGGGCGCCCGGGGAGCTGTTTTTT	CASQRERGAPGELFF	TRBV4-2	TRBJ2-2	TRBD2	15	few
TGTGCCAGCTCCTGGAAGGCTAGCGGTCTAGAGACCCAGTACTTC	CASSWKASGLETQYF	TRBV7-2	TRBJ2-5	TRBD2	15	once
TGTGCCAGCAGCGTAGTTGGGACACCTAACAATGAGCAGTTCTTC	CASSVVGTPNNEQFF	TRBV9	TRBJ2-1	NA	15	NA
TGTGCCAGCAGCTTAAACTCGGCAGATACGCAGTATTTT	CASSLNSADTQYF	TRBV7-2	TRBJ2-3	NA	13	many
TGTGCCAGCAGTTTATTACCGGGGCGGGGCACCGGGGAGCTGTTTTTT	CASSLLPGRGTGELFF	TRBV28	TRBJ2-2	NA	16	NA
TGTGCCAGCAGAAGACTAGCGGGGGGCCCATACAATGAGCAGTACTTC	CASRRLAGGPYNEQYF	TRBV12-3/TRBV12-4	TRBJ2-7	TRBD2	16	NA
TGTGCCAGCAGTTATACAGGGAGAGAGACCCAGTACTTC	CASSYTGRETQYF	TRBV7-3	TRBJ2-5	NA	13	many
TGTGCCAGCAGTGGGACAGGGGGCCGCATCGGTGAAGCTTTCTTT	CASSGTGGRIGEAFF	TRBV27	TRBJ1-1	TRBD1	15	few
TGTGCCAGCAGTTACTCTCAGGGGGGATCACCCCTCCACTTT	CASSYSQGGSPLHF	TRBV6-2/TRBV6-3	TRBJ1-6	TRBD1	14	NA
TGTGCCAGCAGCCCCAGGGGGAGGGAGCCCTACGAGCAGTACTTC	CASSPRGREPYEQYF	TRBV4-2	TRBJ2-7	NA	15	NA
TGTACCAGCTCCCGGGACAGGGGAAATCAGCCCCAGCATTTT	CTSSRDRGNQPQHF	TRBV2	TRBJ1-5	TRBD1	14	once
TGCAGTGCTAGTCCGGGGGCTTGGACAGATACGCAGTATTTT	CSASPGAWTDTQYF	TRBV20-1	TRBJ2-3	NA	14	many
TGCAGTGCTAGAGTTATTGAGACCCAGTACTTC	CSARVIETQYF	TRBV20-1	TRBJ2-5	NA	11	many
TGCAGTGCTAGAGGGACAGGGGGCATGGTTCAGCCCCAGCATTTT	CSARGTGGMVQPQHF	TRBV20-1	TRBJ1-5	TRBD1	15	few
TGTGCCAGCAGCCCACCGACAGGCTTATATGGCTACACCTTC	CASSPPTGLYGYTF	TRBV7-9	TRBJ1-2	NA	14	few
TGTGCCAGCAGTTTGTTTCCGGACTCTGGTGGCTACACCTTC	CASSLFPDSGGYTF	TRBV12-3/TRBV12-4	TRBJ1-2	NA	14	few
TGTGCCAGCAGTACCCGGACAGGGGTAGAGACCCAGTACTTC	CASSTRTGVETQYF	TRBV27	TRBJ2-5	TRBD1	14	many
TGTGCCAGTGCCCGGGGTGGGGACACTGAAGCTTTCTTT	CASARGGDTEAFF	TRBV9	TRBJ1-1	NA	13	NA
TGTGCCAGCAGCTTAACGGGCTTGGGAAGTCAAGAGACCCAGTACTTC	CASSLTGLGSQETQYF	TRBV7-3	TRBJ2-5	NA	16	few
TGTGCCAGCAGCGCAGGGAGGGGAAACACCATATATTTT	CASSAGRGNTIYF	TRBV7-3	TRBJ1-3	NA	13	NA
TGTGCCAACGCGCCCCCAGGGGACAATGAGCAGTTCTTC	CANAPPGDNEQFF	TRBV7-9	TRBJ2-1	NA	13	NA
TGTGCCAGCAGTGAAGTGGCTCGACAAGGCACAGATACGCAGTATTTT	CASSEVARQGTDTQYF	TRBV2	TRBJ2-3	NA	16	many